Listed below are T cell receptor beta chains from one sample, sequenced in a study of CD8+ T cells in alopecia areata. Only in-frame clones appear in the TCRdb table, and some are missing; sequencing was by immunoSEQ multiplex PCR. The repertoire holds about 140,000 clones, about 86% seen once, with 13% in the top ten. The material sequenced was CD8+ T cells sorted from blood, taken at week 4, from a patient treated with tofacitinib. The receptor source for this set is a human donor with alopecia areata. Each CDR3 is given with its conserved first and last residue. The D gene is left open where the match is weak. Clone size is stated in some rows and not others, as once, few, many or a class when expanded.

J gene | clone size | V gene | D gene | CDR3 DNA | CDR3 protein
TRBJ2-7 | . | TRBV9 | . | TGTGCCAGCAGCGTAGGGCAGGGGAAGACCTACGAGCAGTACTTC | CASSVGQGKTYEQYF
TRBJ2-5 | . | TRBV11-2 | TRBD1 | TGTGCCAGCAGCTCAACTAGGGACAGCCAAGAGACCCAGTACTTC | CASSSTRDSQETQYF
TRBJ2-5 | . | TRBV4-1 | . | TGCGCCAGCAGCCAAGGCCCCCCGCTGGGGAAGTACTTC | CASSQGPPLGKYF
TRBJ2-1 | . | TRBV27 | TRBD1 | TGTGCCAGCACACCCCCACCGGGACAGGGGGCCTATGAGCAGTTCTTC | CASTPPPGQGAYEQFF
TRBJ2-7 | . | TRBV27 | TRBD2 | TGTGCCAGCAGTTTAAAAGAACTAGCGGGAGGGCCGTACGAGCAGTACTTC | CASSLKELAGGPYEQYF
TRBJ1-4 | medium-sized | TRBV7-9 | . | TGTGCCAGCAGAGCATCAGGGATTAATGAAAAACTGTTTTTT | CASRASGINEKLFF
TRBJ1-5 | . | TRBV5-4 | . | TGTGCCAGCAGCTTGGGGTTCACGGCACACCGAGCAAATCAGCCCCAGCATTTT | CASSLGFTAHRANQPQHF
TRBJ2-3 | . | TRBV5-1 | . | TGCGCCAGCAGCGGCAGGGGTGCCGCGGATACGCAGTATTTT | CASSGRGAADTQYF
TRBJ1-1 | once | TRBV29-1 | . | TGCAGCGTTGAGGCGGGGGGCCCTGAAGCTTTCTTT | CSVEAGGPEAFF
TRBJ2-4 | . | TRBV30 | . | TGTGCCTGGAGTGACGGGGGCGCGGGAAACATTCAGTACTTC | CAWSDGGAGNIQYF
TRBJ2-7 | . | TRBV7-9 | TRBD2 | TGTGCCAGCAGCCCCGGGTTGGGAGGGCTCGAGCAGTACTTC | CASSPGLGGLEQYF
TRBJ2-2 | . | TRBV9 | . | TGTGCCAGCAGCCCGGACTCCTGGTCCAGCCGCGGGGAGCTGTTTTTT | CASSPDSWSSRGELFF
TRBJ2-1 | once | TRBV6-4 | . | TGTGCCAGCAGTGAAGGCGGGATGGGCTCCTACAATGAGCAGTTCTTC | CASSEGGMGSYNEQFF
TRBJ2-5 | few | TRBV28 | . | TGTGCCAGCAACGGGGCGGGAGAGACCCAGTACTTC | CASNGAGETQYF
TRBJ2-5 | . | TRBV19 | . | TGTGCCAGTAGTATAGAGGGGAACCAAGAGACCCAGTACTTC | CASSIEGNQETQYF
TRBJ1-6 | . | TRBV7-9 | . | TGTGCCAGCAGCTTAAGGGGTGAAGGTATACCCCTCCACTTT | CASSLRGEGIPLHF
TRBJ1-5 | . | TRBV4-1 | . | TGCGCCAGCAGCCAAGATTTATGGCCATCACTGGGGCAGCCCCAGCATTTT | CASSQDLWPSLGQPQHF
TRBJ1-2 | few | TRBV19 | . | TGTGCCAGTAGTTTGCCTCAGGGGCAAGCTGACTATGGCTACACCTTC | CASSLPQGQADYGYTF
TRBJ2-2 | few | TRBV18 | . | TGTGCCAGCTCACCACCGACACCCACCGGGTTGGAGCTGTTTTTT | CASSPPTPTGLELFF
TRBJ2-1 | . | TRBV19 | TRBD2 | TGTGCCAGTACCAAAGGCCCTAGCGGCTACAATGAGCAGTTCTTC | CASTKGPSGYNEQFF
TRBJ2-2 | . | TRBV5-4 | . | TGTGCCAGCAGCTTGGAAGCCGGGGAGCTGTTTTTT | CASSLEAGELFF
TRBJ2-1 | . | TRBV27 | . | TGTGCCAGCAGTGGCTCCCGTCTGGATGAGCAGTTCTTC | CASSGSRLDEQFF
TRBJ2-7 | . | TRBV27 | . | TGTGCCAGCAGTTTATCAAGGGGGAGGTTTTACGAGCAGTACTTC | CASSLSRGRFYEQYF